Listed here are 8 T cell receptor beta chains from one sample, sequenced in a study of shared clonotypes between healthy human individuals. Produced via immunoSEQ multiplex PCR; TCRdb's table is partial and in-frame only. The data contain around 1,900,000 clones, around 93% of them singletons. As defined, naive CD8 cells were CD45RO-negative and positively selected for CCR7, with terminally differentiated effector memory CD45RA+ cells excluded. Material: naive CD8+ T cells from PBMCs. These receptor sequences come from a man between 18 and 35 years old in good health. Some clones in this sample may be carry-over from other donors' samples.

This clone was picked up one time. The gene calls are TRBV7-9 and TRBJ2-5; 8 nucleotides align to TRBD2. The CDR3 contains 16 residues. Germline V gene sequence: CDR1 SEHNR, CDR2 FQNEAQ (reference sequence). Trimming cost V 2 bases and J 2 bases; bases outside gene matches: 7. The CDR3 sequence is CASSLLIAGFQETQYF. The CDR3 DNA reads TGTGCCAGCAGCTTACTTATAGCGGGATTTCAAGAGACCCAGTACTTC.

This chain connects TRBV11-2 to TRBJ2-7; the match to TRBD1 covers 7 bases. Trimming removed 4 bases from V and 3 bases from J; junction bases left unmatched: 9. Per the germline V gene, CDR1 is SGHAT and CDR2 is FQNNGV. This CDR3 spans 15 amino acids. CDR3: CASSSPVQGIYEQYF. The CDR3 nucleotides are TGTGCCAGCAGCTCGCCGGTACAGGGGATCTACGAGCAGTACTTC.

The CDR3 nucleotides are TGTGCCACCAGCCAGGGAACGACGGTTACGTTGGGCGGGGAGCTGTTTTTT. Translating gives CATSQGTTVTLGGELFF. The genes are TRBV15 and TRBJ2-2, with D possibly being TRBD1 (5 bases). The CDR3 is made up of 17 amino acids. The ends were cut back, 5 bases at V and 7 bases at J, with 23 bases in the middle. Germline lookup yields CDR1 LNHNV and CDR2 YYDKDF (reference sequence).

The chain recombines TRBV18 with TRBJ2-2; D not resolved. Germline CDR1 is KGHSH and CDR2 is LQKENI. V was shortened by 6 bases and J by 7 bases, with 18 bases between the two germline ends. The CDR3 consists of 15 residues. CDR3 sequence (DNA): TGTGCCAGCTCGCAAAGCCGGCTTCACGACGGGGAGCTGTTTTTT. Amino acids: CASSQSRLHDGELFF.

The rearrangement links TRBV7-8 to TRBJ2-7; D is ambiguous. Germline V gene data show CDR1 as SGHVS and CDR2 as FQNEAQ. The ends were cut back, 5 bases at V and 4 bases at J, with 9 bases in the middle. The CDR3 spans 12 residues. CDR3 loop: CASSPTVYEQYF. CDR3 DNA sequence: TGTGCCAGCAGCCCGACGGTGTACGAGCAGTACTTC.

The CDR3 protein is CASSYGANGPKTYEQYF. CDR3 sequence (DNA): TGTGCCAGCAGCTATGGGGCTAATGGACCAAAGACCTACGAGCAGTACTTC. The chain recombines TRBV7-9 with TRBJ2-7; the D gene is possibly TRBD1 (5 bases). This CDR3 is 17 amino acids long. V gave up 4 bases and J gave up 2 bases, with 21 bases separating them. Per germline, CDR1 SEHNR and CDR2 FQNEAQ (reference sequence). The whole variable domain, filled in from reference TRBV7-9 and TRBJ2-7, reads DTGVSQNPRHKITKRGQNVTFRCDPISEHNRLYWYRQTLGQGPEFLTYFQNEAQLEKSRLLSDRFSAERPKGSFSTLEIQRTEQGDSAMYLCASSYGANGPKTYEQYFGPGTRLTVT.

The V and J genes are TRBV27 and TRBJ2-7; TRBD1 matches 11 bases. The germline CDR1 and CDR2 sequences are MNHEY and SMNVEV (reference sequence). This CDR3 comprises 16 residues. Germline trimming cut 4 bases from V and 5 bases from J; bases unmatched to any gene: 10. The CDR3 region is CASSSLGDRGINEQYF. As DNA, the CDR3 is TGTGCCAGCAGTTCTTTAGGGGACAGGGGGATCAACGAGCAGTACTTC.

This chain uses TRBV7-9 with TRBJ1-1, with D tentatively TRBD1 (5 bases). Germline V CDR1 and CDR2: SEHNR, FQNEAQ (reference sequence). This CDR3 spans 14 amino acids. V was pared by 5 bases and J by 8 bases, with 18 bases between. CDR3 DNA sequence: TGTGCCAGCAGCCCTCTGAGGAGGGGACCCGAAGCTTTCTTT. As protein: CASSPLRRGPEAFF. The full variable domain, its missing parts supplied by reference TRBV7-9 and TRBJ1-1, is DTGVSQNPRHKITKRGQNVTFRCDPISEHNRLYWYRQTLGQGPEFLTYFQNEAQLEKSRLLSDRFSAERPKGSFSTLEIQRTEQGDSAMYLCASSPLRRGPEAFFGQGTRLTVV.